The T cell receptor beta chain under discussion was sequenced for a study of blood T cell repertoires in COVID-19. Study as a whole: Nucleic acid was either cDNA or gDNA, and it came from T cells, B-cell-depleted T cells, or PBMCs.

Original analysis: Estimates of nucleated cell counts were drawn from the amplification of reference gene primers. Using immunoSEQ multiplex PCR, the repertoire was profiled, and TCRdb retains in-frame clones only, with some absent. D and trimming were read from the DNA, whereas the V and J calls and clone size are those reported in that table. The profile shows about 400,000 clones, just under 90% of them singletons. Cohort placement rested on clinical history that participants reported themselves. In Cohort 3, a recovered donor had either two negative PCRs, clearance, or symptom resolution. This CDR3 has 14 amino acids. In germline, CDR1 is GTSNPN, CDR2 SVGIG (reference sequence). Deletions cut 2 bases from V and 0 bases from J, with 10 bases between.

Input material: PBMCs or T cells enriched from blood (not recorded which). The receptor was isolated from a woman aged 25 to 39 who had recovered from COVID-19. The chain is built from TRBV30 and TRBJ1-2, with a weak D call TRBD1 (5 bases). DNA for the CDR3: TGTGCCTGGAGTTGGATAGGGGCTAACTATGGCTACACCTTC. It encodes CAWSWIGANYGYTF. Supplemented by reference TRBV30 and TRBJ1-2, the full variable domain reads SQTIHQWPATLVQPVGSPLSLECTVEGTSNPNLYWYRQAAGRGLQLLFYSVGIGQISSEVPQNLSASRPQDRQFILSSKKLLLSDSGFYLCAWSWIGANYGYTFGSGTRLTVV.